The 14 T cell receptor beta chains reported below all come from one sample, sequenced in a study. Assay used: immunoSEQ multiplex PCR; TCRdb lists only in-frame clones, some missing. The repertoire includes 40,000 to 55,000 clones, more than 85% of them detected once, and about 11% sits in the top ten. The sample comprised PBMCs. These receptors all come from a man in his forties with rheumatoid arthritis.

The gene calls are TRBV12-5 and TRBJ2-6; D possibly uses TRBD1 or TRBD2 (5 bases each). Trimming removed 1 base from V and 2 bases from J, with 9 bases in between. Germline assignment: CDR1 LGHNT and CDR2 FRNRAP. This CDR3 spans 16 amino acids. This chain's CDR3 is CASGLGGTAGANVLTF. CDR3 sequence (DNA): TGTGCTAGTGGTTTGGGGGGGACCGCTGGGGCCAACGTCCTGACTTTC.

There are a few counts of this clone. The V gene is TRBV7-9, the J gene TRBJ2-7; the match to TRBD2 covers 7 bases. Losses at the gene ends were 5 bases for V and 5 bases for J; bases not matched to a gene: 15. Per germline, CDR1 SEHNR and CDR2 FQNEAQ (reference sequence). The CDR3 has 16 residues. CDR3 residues: CASSRMRLANSNEQYF. CDR3 coding DNA: TGTGCCAGCAGCCGGATGAGACTAGCCAACTCGAACGAGCAGTACTTC.

As regards this clone: Additional DNA sequences in this sample encode the identical CDR3. The chain couples TRBV11-2 to TRBJ1-1; D is undetermined. This CDR3 comprises 11 residues. V lost 4 bases and J 5 bases, leaving 5 bases between the germline ends. Germline V gene sequence: CDR1 SGHAT, CDR2 FQNNGV. CDR3 nucleotide sequence: TGTGCCAGCAGCTCCGTTACTGAAGCTTTCTTT. This sequence encodes CASSSVTEAFF.

The V and J genes are TRBV5-1 and TRBJ1-5; D unresolved. The CDR3 totals 15 residues. The V end was cut by 0 bases, the J end by 3 bases, with 10 bases between. Germline loops: CDR1 SGHRS, CDR2 YFSETQ. The CDR3, as DNA: TGCGCCAGCAGCTTGGTTTCTGGTCCCAATCAGCCCCAGCATTTT. Residues: CASSLVSGPNQPQHF.

The J gene is TRBJ1-6, the V gene TRBV28; D not resolved. Germline V gene sequence: CDR1 MDHEN, CDR2 SYDVKM. The CDR3 runs 17 residues. Trimming pared 0 bases from V and 0 bases from J, leaving 9 bases between. In nucleotides, the CDR3 is TGTGCCAGCAGTTTATGGGTCCCGAGCTCCTATAATTCACCCCTCCACTTT. Its translation is CASSLWVPSSYNSPLHF. Looking up the rest from reference TRBV28 and TRBJ1-6 gives the full variable domain: DVKVTQSSRYLVKRTGEKVFLECVQDMDHENMFWYRQDPGLGLRLIYFSYDVKMKEKGDIPEGYSVSREKKERFSLILESASTNQTSMYLCASSLWVPSSYNSPLHFGNGTRLTVT.

J is TRBJ2-2 and V is TRBV5-1, with D perhaps given as TRBD1 or TRBD2 (5 bases each). CDR1 SGHRS and CDR2 YFSETQ come from the germline V gene. The CDR3 consists of 15 residues. V lost 0 bases to trimming and J lost 5 bases, with 11 bases between them. The CDR3 DNA sequence: TGCGCCAGCAGCTTGGGGGGACCCCAAACCGGGGAGCTGTTTTTT. It encodes CASSLGGPQTGELFF.

The chain uses TRBV9 and TRBJ2-1; D may be TRBD2 (7 bases). The CDR3 contains 15 residues. V was shortened by 0 bases and J by 2 bases, with 9 bases between the two germline ends. Germline V gene lookup returns CDR1 SGDLS and CDR2 YYNGEE. This CDR3 is CASSVEGGAYNEQFF. The CDR3 nucleotides are TGTGCCAGCAGCGTAGAAGGGGGGGCCTACAATGAGCAGTTCTTC.

The chain links TRBV24-1 to TRBJ1-5; D is possibly TRBD1 (6 bases). The CDR3 sequence is 14 residues long. Germline lookup yields CDR1 KGHDR and CDR2 SFDVKD. V lost 9 bases to trimming and J lost 3 bases, with 14 bases between them. The CDR3 loop reads CATPKGENNQPQHF. The CDR3 DNA reads TGTGCCACCCCCAAGGGGGAGAACAATCAGCCCCAGCATTTT.

The rearrangement joins TRBV29-1 to TRBJ1-2; the D is unclear. This CDR3 region has 12 residues. V was cut by 5 bases and J by 3 bases, with 10 bases left in between. The germline CDR1 and CDR2 sequences are SQVTM and ANQGSEA. The CDR3: CSVPLTYYGYTF. The DNA for the CDR3 is TGCAGCGTTCCCCTGACCTACTATGGCTACACCTTC.

DNA of the CDR3: TGTGCCAGCAGCCTGGGGAGGGAGACCCAGTACTTC. Protein: CASSLGRETQYF. This chain joins TRBV5-8 and TRBJ2-5; D perhaps matches TRBD2 (6 bases). Germline V gene data show CDR1 as SGHTS and CDR2 as YDEGEE. CDR3 size: 12 residues. V was trimmed by 4 bases and J by 5 bases, leaving 9 bases between them. Using reference TRBV5-8 and TRBJ2-5 for the parts outside the CDR3, the full variable domain is EAGVTQSPTHLIKTRGQQATLRCSPISGHTSVYWYQQALGLGLQFLLWYDEGEERNRGNFPPRFSGRQFPNYSSELNVNALELEDSALYLCASSLGRETQYFGPGTRLLVL.

The J gene is TRBJ1-2, the V gene TRBV11-2; TRBD1 aligns across 9 bases. This CDR3 contains 16 residues. The V gene's germline CDR1 is SGHAT and CDR2 FQNNGV. Germline trimming cut 5 bases from V and 1 base from J; bases unmatched to any gene: 8. The CDR3 protein is CASSVVGTGNNYGYTF. The DNA of the CDR3 is TGTGCCAGCAGCGTCGTTGGGACAGGGAATAACTATGGCTACACCTTC.

The rearrangement uses TRBV10-1 and TRBJ2-2; a weak D match, TRBD1 (5 bases). The length of the CDR3 is 15 residues. V shed 3 bases and J shed 1 base, with 9 bases lying between them. Per germline, CDR1 WNHNN and CDR2 SYGVQD (reference sequence). The CDR3 bases are TGCGCCAGCAGTGATCTTGACAGGAACACCGGGGAGCTGTTTTTT. Translation: CASSDLDRNTGELFF.

The chain has TRBV5-4 and TRBJ2-6; 9 nucleotides agree with TRBD1. The CDR3 covers 18 residues. Looked up from germline, CDR1 is SGHNT and CDR2 is YYREEE (reference sequence). Unmatched junction bases numbered 8, after V lost 4 bases and J lost 0 bases. This CDR3 is CASSVTGQGGSGANVLTF. For the CDR3, the DNA is TGTGCCAGCAGCGTCACGGGACAGGGAGGCTCTGGGGCCAACGTCCTGACTTTC.

The chain couples TRBV6-2 or TRBV6-3 to TRBJ1-5; D might be TRBD1 (5 bases). The V gene lost 2 bases and the J gene lost 7 bases, with 12 bases spanning the gap. In germline, CDR1 is MNHEY, CDR2 SVGEGT. The CDR3 is 14 residues long. In DNA, the CDR3 is TGTGCCAGCAGTTACCGGGGCTACGCCCAGCCCCAGCATTTT. Translating gives CASSYRGYAQPQHF.